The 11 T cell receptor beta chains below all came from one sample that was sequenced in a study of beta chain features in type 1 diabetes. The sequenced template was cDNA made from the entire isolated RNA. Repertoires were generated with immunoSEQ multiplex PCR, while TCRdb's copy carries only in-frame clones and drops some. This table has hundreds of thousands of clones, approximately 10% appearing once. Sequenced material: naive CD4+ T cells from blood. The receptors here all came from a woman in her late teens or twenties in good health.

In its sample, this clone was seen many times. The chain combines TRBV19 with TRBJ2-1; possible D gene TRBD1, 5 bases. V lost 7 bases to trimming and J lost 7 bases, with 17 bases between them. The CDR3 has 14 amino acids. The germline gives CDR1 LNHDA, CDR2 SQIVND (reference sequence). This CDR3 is CASNTGRFTNEQFF. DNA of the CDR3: TGTGCCAGTAACACAGGAAGGTTTACGAATGAGCAGTTCTTC.

The CDR3 reads CASSLDLLTSGRVTEQFF. The CDR3 DNA follows: TGTGCCAGCAGCTTAGATCTTCTTACTAGCGGGAGGGTCACTGAGCAGTTCTTC. The chain is built from TRBV11-2 and TRBJ2-1; 13 bases map to TRBD2. Losses at the gene ends were 0 bases for V and 9 bases for J; bases not matched to a gene: 11. The CDR3 totals 18 residues. Germline V gives CDR1 SGHAT, CDR2 FQNNGV.

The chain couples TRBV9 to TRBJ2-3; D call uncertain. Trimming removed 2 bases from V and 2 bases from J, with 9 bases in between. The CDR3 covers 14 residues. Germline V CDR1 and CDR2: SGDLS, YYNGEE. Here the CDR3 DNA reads TGTGCCAGCAGCGTCTCCAGCCTCACAGATACGCAGTATTTT. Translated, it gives CASSVSSLTDTQYF.

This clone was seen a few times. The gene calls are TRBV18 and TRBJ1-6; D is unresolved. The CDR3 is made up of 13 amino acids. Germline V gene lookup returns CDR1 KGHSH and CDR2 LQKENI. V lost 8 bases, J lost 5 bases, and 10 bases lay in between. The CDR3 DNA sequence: TGTGCCAGCCGGTATAGGGATAATTCACCCCTCCACTTT. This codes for CASRYRDNSPLHF.

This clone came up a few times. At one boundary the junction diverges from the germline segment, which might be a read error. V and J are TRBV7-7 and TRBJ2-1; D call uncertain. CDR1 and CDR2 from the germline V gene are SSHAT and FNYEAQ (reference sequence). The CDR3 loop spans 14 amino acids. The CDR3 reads CASIHGRVDNEQFF. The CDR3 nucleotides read TGTGCTAGCATCCACGGGCGAGTGGACAATGAGCAGTTCTTC.

CDR3 coding DNA: TGTGCCAGCAGCGCCGAGGGAGCGGGAACGGCTTCAAAGACCCAGTACTTC. It encodes CASSAEGAGTASKTQYF. V usage is TRBV7-3 and J usage is TRBJ2-5; 7 bases match TRBD2. Per the germline V gene, CDR1 is SGHTA and CDR2 is FQGTGA. The CDR3 is 17 residues long. After removal of 5 bases from V and 6 bases from J, the junction contained 18 bases not matched to a gene.

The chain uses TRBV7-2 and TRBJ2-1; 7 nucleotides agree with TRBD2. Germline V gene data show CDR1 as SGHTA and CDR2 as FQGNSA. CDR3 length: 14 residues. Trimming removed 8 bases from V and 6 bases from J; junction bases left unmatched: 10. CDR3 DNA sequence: TGTGCCAGCCAGCGGGACTACTCGTTCAATGAGCAGTTCTTC. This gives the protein CASQRDYSFNEQFF.

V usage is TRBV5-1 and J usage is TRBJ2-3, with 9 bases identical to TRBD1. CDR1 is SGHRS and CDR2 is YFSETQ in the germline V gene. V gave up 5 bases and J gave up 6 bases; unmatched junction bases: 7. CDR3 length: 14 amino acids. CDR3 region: CASSGQGPLDTQYF. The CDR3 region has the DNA TGCGCCAGCAGTGGACAGGGGCCTTTGGATACGCAGTATTTT.

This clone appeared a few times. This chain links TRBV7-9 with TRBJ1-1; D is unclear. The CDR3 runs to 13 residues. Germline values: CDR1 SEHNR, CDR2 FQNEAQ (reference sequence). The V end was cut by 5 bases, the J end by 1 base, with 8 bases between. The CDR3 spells CASSTRENTEAFF. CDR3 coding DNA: TGTGCCAGCAGCACCAGAGAGAACACTGAAGCTTTCTTT.

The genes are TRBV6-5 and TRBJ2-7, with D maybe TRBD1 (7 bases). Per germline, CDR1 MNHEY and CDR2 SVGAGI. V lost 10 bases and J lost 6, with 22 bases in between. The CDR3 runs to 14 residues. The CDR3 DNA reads TGTGCCACTGCGGGATTTACAACAGGGGCCGAGCAGTACTTC. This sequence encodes CATAGFTTGAEQYF.

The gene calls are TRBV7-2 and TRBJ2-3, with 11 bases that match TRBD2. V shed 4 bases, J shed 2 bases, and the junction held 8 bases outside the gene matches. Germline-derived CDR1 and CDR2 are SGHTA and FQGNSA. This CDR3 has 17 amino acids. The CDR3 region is CASSYKGLAGHTDTQYF. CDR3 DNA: TGTGCCAGCAGCTATAAAGGACTAGCGGGCCACACAGATACGCAGTATTTT.